Presented here are 8 T cell receptor beta chains from one specimen sequenced in a study of T cells in Graves' hyperthyroidism and ophthalmopathy. What was amplified from RNA transcripts were TCR beta CDR3 regions. Using the HTBI primer set, a first-round RT-PCR was run on the TCR CDR3. TCRdb reanalysed the multiplex PCR reads using MiXCR and keeps one entry per CDR3 protein. The data hold a few hundred thousand distinct CDR3 sequences, with around 16% observed a single time. The sequenced material came from blood. The source is a woman aged 18-35 years with Graves' hyperthyroidism.

This clonotype was observed a few times. The rearrangement joins TRBV9 to TRBJ2-7; possible D gene TRBD1, 6 bases. The V gene's germline CDR1 is SGDLS and CDR2 YYNGEE. V dropped 0 bases and J dropped 4 bases, with 17 bases sitting between them. This CDR3 is 16 amino acids long. The CDR3 DNA follows: TGTGCCAGCAGCGTAGTTCGGACAGCTGATGAGTACGAGCAGTACTTC. Amino acid sequence: CASSVVRTADEYEQYF. Full variable domain (missing parts from reference TRBV9 and TRBJ2-7): DSGVTQTPKHLITATGQRVTLRCSPRSGDLSVYWYQQSLDQGLQFLIQYYNGEERAKGNILERFSAQQFPDLHSELNLSSLELGDSALYFCASSVVRTADEYEQYFGPGTRLTVT.

The chain couples TRBV11-2 to TRBJ1-2; no definite D call. Trimming cost V 6 bases and J 0 bases, with 8 bases left between them. In germline, CDR1 is SGHAT, CDR2 FQNNGV. The CDR3 runs to 13 residues. The CDR3 sequence is CASRTRTNYGYTF. The CDR3, as DNA: TGTGCCAGCAGGACCCGGACTAACTATGGCTACACCTTC.

The genes are TRBV19 and TRBJ1-5; tentative D call: TRBD1 (6 bases). Deletions cut 4 bases from V and 5 bases from J, with 9 bases between. The CDR3 loop spans 13 amino acids. Germline V gene lookup returns CDR1 LNHDA and CDR2 SQIVND (reference sequence). CDR3: CASSNRVDQPQHF. CDR3 DNA sequence: TGTGCCAGTAGTAACAGGGTAGATCAGCCCCAGCATTTT.

The sample holds many counts of this clonotype. V gene TRBV10-3 combines with J gene TRBJ2-7, with 8 bases aligning to TRBD1. This CDR3 has 14 residues. Germline lookup yields CDR1 ENHRY and CDR2 SYGVKD. The trim removed 2 bases at V and 4 bases at J, leaving 4 bases unmatched. The CDR3: CAISERTGMYEQYF. Here the CDR3 DNA reads TGTGCCATCAGTGAGAGGACAGGGATGTACGAGCAGTACTTC.

This clonotype was observed a handful of times. The chain is built from TRBV6-1 and TRBJ2-5; tentatively, D is TRBD1 (5 bases). The CDR3 has 13 amino acids. Trimming pared 6 bases from V and 13 bases from J, leaving 21 bases between. Germline V gene lookup returns CDR1 MNHNS and CDR2 SASEGT. CDR3 coding DNA: TGTGCCAGCAGGGACATACCTTCCCCCGTTTCGTACTTC. It encodes CASRDIPSPVSYF.

A word on this clonotype: The junction does not match germline at one end; this may be a read error. The rearrangement uses TRBV15 and TRBJ2-7; D is uncertain. The CDR3 length is 16 residues. The germline gives CDR1 LNHNV, CDR2 YYDKDF (reference sequence). CDR3 residues: CATSRDLSLESFEQYF. The CDR3 region has the DNA TGTGCCACCAGCAGAGATTTATCGTTAGAATCCTTCGAGCAGTACTTC.

A few counts support this clonotype. The chain uses TRBV10-3 and TRBJ2-6; tentative D call: TRBD1 (5 bases). Germline-derived CDR1 and CDR2 are ENHRY and SYGVKD. V lost 1 base and J 1 base, leaving 17 bases between the germline ends. This CDR3 comprises 19 residues. The CDR3 DNA reads as TGTGCCATCAGTGAGTGGTTCAGGGATCTAACTTCTGGGGCCAACGTCCTGACTTTC. It specifies CAISEWFRDLTSGANVLTF.

This clonotype showed up many times. The chain links TRBV28 to TRBJ2-7, with no clear D. Germline CDR1 reads MDHEN; CDR2 reads SYDVKM. The CDR3 is made up of 14 amino acids. Between the trimmed V and J ends, which lost 2 bases and 3 bases, there was a span of 11 bases. The CDR3: CASSLPSLGYEQYF. The CDR3 coding sequence is TGTGCCAGCAGTTTACCCTCCTTAGGCTACGAGCAGTACTTC.